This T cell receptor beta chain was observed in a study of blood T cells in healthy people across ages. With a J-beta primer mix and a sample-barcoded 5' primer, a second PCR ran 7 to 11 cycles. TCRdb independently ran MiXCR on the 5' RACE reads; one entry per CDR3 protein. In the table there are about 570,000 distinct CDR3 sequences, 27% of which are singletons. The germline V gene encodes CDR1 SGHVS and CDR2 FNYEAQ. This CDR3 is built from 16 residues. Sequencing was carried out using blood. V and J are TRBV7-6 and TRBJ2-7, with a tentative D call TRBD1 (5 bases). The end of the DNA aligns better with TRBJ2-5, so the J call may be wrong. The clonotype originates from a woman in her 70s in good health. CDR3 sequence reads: CASSLSPPGFQETQYF. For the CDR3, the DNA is TGTGCCAGCAGCTTATCCCCCCCAGGGTTCCAAGAGACCCAGTACTTC.